This T cell receptor (beta chain) was retrieved from a study of vaccination effects on CD4 cells after COVID-19. Whole-study results and caveats: Few convalescent patients were included, and no early post-infection timepoints were sampled. Late after vaccination, infection- and vaccine-induced clones showed marked clonal contraction.

ViraFEST used viral peptide pools to expand antigen-specific CD4+ T cells before sequencing. Culture lasted around eleven days before CD4+ T cell isolation. Clones were sequenced by immunoSEQ multiplex PCR, and TCRdb holds only the in-frame ones, with some missing. The sample consists of 20,000 to 25,000 clones, 73% of them appearing once. Worth noting for this clone: What it binds is unknown.

This TCR was recovered from a human donor who received a COVID-19 vaccine. The sample consisted of CD4+ T cells from PBMCs cultured with HCoV-229E spike peptides, taken before COVID-19 vaccination.

The CDR3 loop is CASSGTVKDYGYTF. For the CDR3, the DNA is TGTGCCAGCAGTGGGACGGTAAAGGACTATGGCTACACCTTC. The genes are TRBV6-2 or TRBV6-3 and TRBJ1-2, with D possibly matching TRBD1 (5 bases). There are 14 residues in the CDR3. Trimming cost V 5 bases and J 3 bases, with 13 bases left between them. Germline CDR1 MNHEY, CDR2 SVGEGT.